What follows are 18 T cell receptor beta chains derived from one specimen sequenced in a study of tumor-infiltrating lymphocytes in oesophageal squamous cell carcinoma. TCRdb redid the calling of the PCR reads with MiXCR, one entry per CDR3 protein. The sample contains about 17,000 distinct CDR3 sequences, 45% to 50% of which appear only once. The sample consisted of normal esophageal tissue next to the tumor. The origin of the receptors is a female donor with esophageal squamous cell carcinoma.

Details on this clonotype: Possible read error: a much larger clone is one base away. The chain recombines TRBV5-4 with TRBJ2-5; 10 bases map to TRBD2. Germline-derived CDR1 and CDR2 are SGHNT and YYREEE (reference sequence). V shed 6 bases, J shed 11 bases, and the junction held 16 bases outside the gene matches. This CDR3 comprises 15 residues. CDR3 sequence (DNA): TGTGCCAGCAACAAGATAGCGGGGGGCTCTCATGAGCAGTACTTC. Translation: CASNKIAGGSHEQYF.

The V gene is TRBV7-6, the J gene TRBJ2-7, with 9 bases fitting TRBD1. The end of the DNA aligns better with TRBJ2-5, so the J call may be wrong. Germline V gene sequence: CDR1 SGHVS, CDR2 FNYEAQ. CDR3 length: 17 residues. The CDR3 region is CASSLVGDRVWEETQYF. DNA of the CDR3: TGTGCCAGCAGCTTAGTGGGGGACAGGGTTTGGGAAGAGACCCAGTACTTC.

The chain joins TRBV7-6 to TRBJ2-2, with D perhaps given as TRBD1 or TRBD2 (5 bases each). The length of the CDR3 is 16 residues. Germline loops: CDR1 SGHVS, CDR2 FNYEAQ. V was trimmed by 6 bases and J by 1 base, leaving 15 bases between them. CDR3 DNA sequence: TGTGCCAGCAGTCCCGGCCGGGGCTTGAACACCGGGGAGCTGTTTTTT. This codes for CASSPGRGLNTGELFF.

This clonotype showed up many times. A read error may account for a junction end that differs from germline. The CDR3 nucleotides are TGTGCCAGCAGTCGGACTTCTTCTGCAAACACCATATATTTT. Residues: CASSRTSSANTIYF. The gene calls are TRBV12-3 or TRBV12-4 and TRBJ1-3, with D unresolved. The CDR3 is 14 residues long.

This chain joins TRBV12-3 or TRBV12-4 and TRBJ2-1; TRBD2 matches at 10 bases. TRBJ2-5 matches the DNA end more closely, so the J call is doubtful. The CDR3 sequence is 13 residues long. CDR3 DNA: TGTGCCAGCAGCCCTAGGACTAGCGGGACCCAGTACTTC. It yields the protein CASSPRTSGTQYF.

V and J are TRBV24-1 and TRBJ2-1; D perhaps matches TRBD1 (6 bases). The CDR3 contains 16 residues. Between the trimmed V and J ends, which lost 9 bases and 0 bases, there was a span of 17 bases. Germline V gives CDR1 KGHDR, CDR2 SFDVKD. The CDR3, as DNA: TGTGCCACCCAGGGGAGCCGCCCAAGCTCCTACAATGAGCAGTTCTTC. Translating it yields CATQGSRPSSYNEQFF.

In this sample, this clonotype turned up many times. A much larger clone sits a single nucleotide away, making a read error possible. The chain combines TRBV10-3 with TRBJ2-5, with 15 bases lining up with TRBD2. Germline V gene lookup returns CDR1 ENHRY and CDR2 SYGVKD. After removal of 4 bases from V and 11 bases from J, the junction contained 11 bases not matched to a gene. The CDR3 runs to 16 residues. The CDR3 protein is CAISGTSGGAMDEQYF. CDR3 in DNA: TGTGCCATCAGTGGGACTAGCGGGGGGGCCATGGATGAGCAGTACTTC.

The rearrangement links TRBV6-6 to TRBJ1-3; D gene uncertain. Germline loops: CDR1 MNHNY, CDR2 SVGAGI (reference sequence). This CDR3 is 16 amino acids long. V lost 0 bases and J 0 bases, leaving 9 bases between the germline ends. CDR3 sequence reads: CASSYSHRTSGNTIYF. The CDR3, as DNA: TGTGCCAGCAGTTACTCTCACCGAACCTCTGGAAACACCATATATTTT.

This clonotype was detected only a few times. It is likely a read error, because the conserved phenylalanine at the end of the CDR3 is missing. The DNA is left out, because the CDR3 cannot be placed on it with certainty; the CDR3 is given as TCRdb lists it. This chain uses TRBV7-9 with TRBJ2-3; the table's D gene call, TRBD2, was not cross checked with the DNA. Germline V CDR1 and CDR2: SEHNR, FQNEAQ (reference sequence). The CDR3 has 16 amino acids, counting both end residues. This CDR3 reads CASSTRGGGDTQYFGP.

This clonotype showed up just once. V usage is TRBV7-8 and J usage is TRBJ1-5; D unclear. Germline assignment: CDR1 SGHVS and CDR2 FQNEAQ. The V and J ends lost 5 bases and 6 bases respectively, with 11 bases between them. The CDR3 has 13 amino acids. The CDR3 region has the DNA TGTGCCAGCAGCCCAAGGGTGGGTCAGCCCCAGCATTTT. Its translation is CASSPRVGQPQHF.

The CDR3 bases are TGTGCCAGCAGCTTACCTAGCACAGATACGCAGTATTTT. This translates into CASSLPSTDTQYF. This sequence joins TRBV7-3 and TRBJ2-3; D remains ambiguous. V was cut by 2 bases and J by 0 bases, with 3 bases left in between. The germline CDR1 and CDR2 sequences are SGHTA and FQGTGA. The CDR3 length is 13 residues.

The chain joins TRBV5-6 to TRBJ1-4; D unresolved. V was pared by 1 base and J by 0 bases, with 7 bases between. CDR3 length: 15 amino acids. Germline CDR1 is SGHDT and CDR2 is YYEEEE. CDR3 sequence: CASSLRGTTNEKLFF. CDR3 DNA sequence: TGTGCCAGCAGCTTGCGAGGGACAACTAATGAAAAACTGTTTTTT.

The V call is TRBV12-3 or TRBV12-4, the J call TRBJ2-1; unclear D gene. Between the trimmed V and J ends, which lost 4 bases and 0 bases, there was a span of 7 bases. The CDR3 has 14 amino acids. Here the CDR3 DNA reads TGTGCCAGCAGTTACGTCAGCTCCTACAATGAGCAGTTCTTC. Its translation is CASSYVSSYNEQFF.

The genes are TRBV7-3 and TRBJ2-3; 9 bases are shared with TRBD2. This CDR3 is built from 15 residues. Germline CDR1 SGHTA, CDR2 FQGTGA. V trimming: 1 base; J trimming: 3 bases; junction bases outside the gene matches: 2. CDR3 protein: CASSLKAGGTDTQYF. CDR3 nucleotides: TGTGCCAGCAGCTTAAAAGCGGGAGGTACAGATACGCAGTATTTT. The variable domain in full, completed from reference TRBV7-3 and TRBJ2-3, reads GAGVSQTPSNKVTEKGKYVELRCDPISGHTALYWYRQSLGQGPEFLIYFQGTGAADDSGLPNDRFFAVRPEGSVSTLKIQRTERGDSAVYLCASSLKAGGTDTQYFGPGTRLTVL.

The chain recombines TRBV15 with TRBJ1-3; D is perhaps TRBD1 (6 bases). V was shortened by 5 bases and J by 1 base, with 9 bases between the two germline ends. The CDR3 runs to 14 residues. Germline loops: CDR1 LNHNV, CDR2 YYDKDF (reference sequence). CDR3 DNA sequence: TGTGCCACCAGCCGCGACAGGTCTGGAAACACCATATATTTT. This codes for CATSRDRSGNTIYF.

The chain recombines TRBV7-2 with TRBJ2-1, with a possible D match to TRBD1 (5 bases). Germline V CDR1 and CDR2: SGHTA, FQGNSA. The ends were cut back, 5 bases at V and 12 bases at J, with 20 bases in the middle. The CDR3 runs 14 residues. This CDR3 reads CASSVGQITHRQFF. The CDR3 coding sequence is TGTGCCAGCAGCGTAGGACAAATAACCCACCGGCAGTTCTTC.

The table lists this clonotype with a count of one. No conserved phenylalanine or tryptophan is present at the end of the CDR3, so a read error is the likely explanation. Because the CDR3's place on the DNA is in doubt, the DNA is left out and the CDR3 is given as listed by TCRdb. The chain carries TRBV6-4 and TRBJ2-5; TRBD1 was called by the table and not checked on the DNA. The germline gives CDR1 MRHNA, CDR2 SNTAGT. The CDR3 spans 15 residues, counting both ends. CDR3 sequence reads: CASSPGQGGGYTFGS.

This clonotype was observed at least ten times. The chain recombines TRBV10-3 with TRBJ1-1; tentatively, D is TRBD1 (5 bases). The CDR3 is made up of 13 amino acids. V was shortened by 8 bases and J by 3 bases, with 13 bases between the two germline ends. Per the germline V gene, CDR1 is ENHRY and CDR2 is SYGVKD. This CDR3 reads CAIGPRGDTEAFF. CDR3 DNA sequence: TGTGCCATCGGTCCGCGAGGGGACACTGAAGCTTTCTTT.